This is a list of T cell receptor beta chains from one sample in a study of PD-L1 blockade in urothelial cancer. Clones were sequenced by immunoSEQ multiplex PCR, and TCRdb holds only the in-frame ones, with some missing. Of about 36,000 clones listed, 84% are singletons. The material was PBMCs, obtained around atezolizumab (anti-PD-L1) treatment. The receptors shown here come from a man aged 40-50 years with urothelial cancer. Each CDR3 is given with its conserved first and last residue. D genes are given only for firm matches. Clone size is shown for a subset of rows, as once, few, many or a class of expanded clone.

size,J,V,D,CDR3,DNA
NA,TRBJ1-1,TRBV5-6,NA,CASSFATSGGAFF,TGTGCCAGCAGCTTCGCGACATCCGGAGGGGCTTTCTTT
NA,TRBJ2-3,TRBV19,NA,CASSSLGAVDTQYF,TGTGCCAGTAGTAGTTTGGGGGCGGTAGATACGCAGTATTTT
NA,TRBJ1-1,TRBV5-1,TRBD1,CASSLTGGAGTEAFF,TGCGCCAGCAGCTTGACAGGGGGCGCGGGCACTGAAGCTTTCTTT
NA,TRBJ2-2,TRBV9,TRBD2,CASSVGGTSGSGELFF,TGTGCCAGCAGCGTTGGGGGGACTAGCGGGAGTGGGGAGCTGTTTTTT
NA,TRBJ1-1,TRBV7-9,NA,CASSLALGKKDTEAFF,TGTGCCAGCAGCTTAGCGCTGGGCAAAAAGGACACTGAAGCTTTCTTT
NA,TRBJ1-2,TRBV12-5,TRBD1,CASGRGPDYGYTF,TGTGCTAGTGGAAGGGGGCCGGACTATGGCTACACCTTC
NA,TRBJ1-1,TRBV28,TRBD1,CASRSGTGGIAFF,TGTGCCAGTAGGTCCGGGACAGGGGGCATAGCTTTCTTT
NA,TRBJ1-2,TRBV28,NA,CASTKGGVVYGYTF,TGTGCCAGCACCAAGGGGGGGGTTGTCTATGGCTACACCTTC
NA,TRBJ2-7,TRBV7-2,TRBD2,CASSLSLSGGGYEQYF,TGTGCCAGCAGCTTATCCCTCTCGGGGGGGGGTTACGAGCAGTACTTC
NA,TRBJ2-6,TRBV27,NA,CASAVVGTF,TGTGCCAGCGCGGTCGTCGGGACTTTC
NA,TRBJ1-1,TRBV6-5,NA,CASTLTEGSYTEAFF,TGTGCCAGCACCCTTACGGAGGGGTCGTACACTGAAGCTTTCTTT
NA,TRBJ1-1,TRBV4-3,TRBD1,CASSRTGSNTEAFF,TGCGCCAGCAGCCGGACAGGGTCGAACACTGAAGCTTTCTTT
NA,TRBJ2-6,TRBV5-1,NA,CASSLNSGSGANVLTF,TGCGCCAGCAGCTTGAACTCTGGCTCTGGGGCCAACGTCCTGACTTTC
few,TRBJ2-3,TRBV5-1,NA,CASILQLARDSADTQYF,TGCGCCAGCATCCTACAGTTAGCGCGGGACAGCGCAGATACGCAGTATTTT
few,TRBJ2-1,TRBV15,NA,CATSFAGTSDEQFF,TGTGCCACCAGTTTCGCCGGGACTTCCGATGAGCAGTTCTTC
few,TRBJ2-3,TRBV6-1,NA,CASSESLGATDTQYF,TGTGCCAGCAGTGAAAGTCTGGGGGCAACAGATACGCAGTATTTT
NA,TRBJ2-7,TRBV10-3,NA,CAISEGLYEQYF,TGTGCCATCAGTGAGGGGCTCTACGAGCAGTACTTC
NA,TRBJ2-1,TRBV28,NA,CASSLPGGSYNEQFF,TGTGCCAGCAGTCTCCCCGGGGGCTCCTACAATGAGCAGTTCTTC
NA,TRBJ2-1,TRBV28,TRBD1,CASGYRDRGIGEQFF,TGTGCCAGCGGATACCGGGACAGGGGGATCGGGGAGCAGTTCTTC
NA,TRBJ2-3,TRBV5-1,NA,CATSQASTDTQYF,TGCGCCACCTCCCAAGCTAGCACAGATACGCAGTATTTT
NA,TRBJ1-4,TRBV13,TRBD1,CASRYGTGDEKLFF,TGTGCCAGCAGATATGGGACAGGGGATGAAAAACTGTTTTTT
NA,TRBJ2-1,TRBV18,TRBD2,CASSPRFLAGGPHNEQFF,TGTGCCAGCTCACCAAGGTTTCTAGCGGGAGGGCCGCACAATGAGCAGTTCTTC
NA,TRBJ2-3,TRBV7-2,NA,CASTWPSERRGPDTQYF,TGTGCCAGCACCTGGCCTAGCGAGCGGCGGGGGCCAGATACGCAGTATTTT
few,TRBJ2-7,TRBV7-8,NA,CASSYRVEQYF,TGTGCCAGCAGCTACCGGGTCGAGCAGTACTTC
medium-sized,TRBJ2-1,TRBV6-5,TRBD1,CASNRGRGNEQFF,TGTGCCAGCAATAGGGGGCGAGGTAATGAGCAGTTCTTC
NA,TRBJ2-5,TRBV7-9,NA,CASSRNRATQETQYF,TGTGCCAGCAGCCGCAACAGAGCCACTCAAGAGACCCAGTACTTC
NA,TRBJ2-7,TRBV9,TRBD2,CASSVTGTSGHEQYF,TGTGCCAGCAGCGTAACCGGGACTAGCGGTCACGAGCAGTACTTC
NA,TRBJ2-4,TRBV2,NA,CASSVAGGIKLCF,NA
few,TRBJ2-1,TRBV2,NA,CASRPGPRVGNSEQFF,TGTGCCAGCAGGCCGGGCCCGAGGGTAGGGAACAGTGAGCAGTTCTTC